The 26 T cell receptor beta chains listed next were all sequenced from one sample in a study of response to subunit inactivated influenza vaccine. TCRdb itself ran the RT-PCR reads through MiXCR, one entry per CDR3 protein. This sample has 500,000 to 600,000 distinct CDR3 sequences, with 10% to 15% found just once. Source: PBMCs from blood, taken on the day of vaccination. These receptors were taken from a man aged 50-60 years who received an inactivated influenza vaccine.

The chain recombines TRBV20-1 with TRBJ2-3; 10 positions match TRBD2. In germline, CDR1 is DFQATT, CDR2 SNEGSKA (reference sequence). The CDR3 extends over 16 amino acids. Trimming removed 5 bases from V and 2 bases from J; junction bases left unmatched: 10. CDR3 sequence (DNA): TGCAGTGCTCTTCGATTAGCGGGAGGTGCCACAGATACGCAGTATTTT. As protein: CSALRLAGGATDTQYF.

The CDR3 nucleotides are TGTGCCAGCAGACCGGGACTAGCGGGAGCCCACGAGCAGTACTTC. This translates into CASRPGLAGAHEQYF. J is TRBJ2-7 and V is TRBV6-1, with 14 bases that match TRBD2. The germline CDR1 and CDR2 sequences are MNHNS and SASEGT. After removal of 6 bases from V and 5 bases from J, the junction contained 6 bases not matched to a gene. The CDR3 runs to 15 residues.

Only a few counts were recorded for this clonotype. This chain uses TRBV20-1 with TRBJ2-1; TRBD2 matches 8 bases. Germline V CDR1 and CDR2: DFQATT, SNEGSKA (reference sequence). The CDR3 is 14 residues long. V trimming: 6 bases; J trimming: 4 bases; junction bases outside the gene matches: 8. The CDR3 nucleotides read TGCAGTGCCCCGAGAGCGGGAGTGTACAATGAGCAGTTCTTC. Its protein product is CSAPRAGVYNEQFF.

The chain combines TRBV19 with TRBJ2-2; a weak D match, TRBD1 (5 bases). V was shortened by 7 bases and J by 3 bases, with 12 bases between the two germline ends. Germline CDR1 and CDR2: LNHDA and SQIVND (reference sequence). This CDR3 spans 14 amino acids. Here the CDR3 DNA reads TGTGCCAGTAAAAGGGGCCGGGACACCGGGGAGCTGTTTTTT. It specifies CASKRGRDTGELFF.

The J gene is TRBJ2-3, the V gene TRBV20-1, with D unresolved. Germline-derived CDR1 and CDR2 are DFQATT and SNEGSKA (reference sequence). CDR3 length: 13 amino acids. Trimming shortened V by 1 base and J by 4 bases, and 9 bases separated the two germline ends. The chain's CDR3 is CSARVDGSDTQYF. CDR3 sequence (DNA): TGCAGTGCTAGAGTTGACGGATCAGATACGCAGTATTTT.

This clonotype showed up just a few times. The chain has TRBV5-1 and TRBJ2-3; D gene unclear. Trimming took off 1 base at V and 6 bases at J, with 12 bases between the two ends. The CDR3 sequence is 14 residues long. The germline CDR1 and CDR2 sequences are SGHRS and YFSETQ. CDR3 in amino acids: CASSLMDNGDTQYF. Here the CDR3 DNA reads TGCGCCAGCAGCTTGATGGATAACGGGGATACGCAGTATTTT.

The sample holds a few counts of this clonotype. The gene calls are TRBV5-1 and TRBJ1-1; D not certain. Germline assignment: CDR1 SGHRS and CDR2 YFSETQ. The CDR3 is 15 amino acids. V was cut by 1 base and J by 3 bases, with 13 bases left in between. This CDR3 reads CASSLSKIRDTEAFF. In DNA form, the CDR3 reads TGCGCCAGCAGCTTGTCAAAGATCCGGGACACTGAAGCTTTCTTT.

This clonotype was counted only a few times. This chain connects TRBV30 to TRBJ2-7; perhaps TRBD2 as D (5 bases). Looked up from germline, CDR1 is GTSNPN and CDR2 is SVGIG (reference sequence). V was pared by 5 bases and J by 2 bases, with 13 bases between. This CDR3 comprises 13 residues. The chain's CDR3 is CAWLPGNTYEQYF. In DNA, the CDR3 is TGTGCCTGGCTGCCGGGGAACACCTACGAGCAGTACTTC.

The chain links TRBV4-3 to TRBJ2-2; TRBD2 might be the D (6 bases). Germline assignment: CDR1 LGHNA and CDR2 YSLEER. This CDR3 spans 15 amino acids. V lost 3 bases to trimming and J lost 3 bases, with 11 bases between them. This chain's CDR3 is CASSQHPGDTGELFF. The CDR3 nucleotides are TGCGCCAGCAGCCAGCACCCGGGGGACACCGGGGAGCTGTTTTTT.

In its sample, this clonotype was seen many times. The V and J genes are TRBV7-8 and TRBJ2-5; TRBD1 is a possible D gene (6 bases). The V gene's germline CDR1 is SGHVS and CDR2 FQNEAQ. V shed 5 bases and J shed 5 bases, with 18 bases lying between them. CDR3 length: 15 amino acids. DNA for the CDR3: TGTGCCAGCAGCCCAGACATAGGGGGTACTGAGACCCAGTACTTC. Encoded protein: CASSPDIGGTETQYF.

The CDR3 coding sequence is TGTGCCAGCTCACCGACACGGACTCCGAGCACAGATACGCAGTATTTT. It is translated as CASSPTRTPSTDTQYF. The gene calls are TRBV18 and TRBJ2-3; TRBD2 is a possible D gene (5 bases). Germline CDR1 reads KGHSH; CDR2 reads LQKENI. CDR3 length: 16 amino acids. The V and J ends lost 3 bases and 0 bases respectively, with 13 bases between them.

The sample holds many counts of this clonotype. J is TRBJ2-1 and V is TRBV10-3; TRBD2 agrees at 7 bases. The J segment lost 5 bases and the V segment lost 0 bases, leaving 7 bases of the junction unmatched. The germline V gene encodes CDR1 ENHRY and CDR2 SYGVKD. This CDR3 is built from 16 residues. For the CDR3, the DNA is TGTGCCATCAGTGAGTCTGGGGCTAGCGGTCACAATGAGCAGTTCTTC. Its translation is CAISESGASGHNEQFF.

This clonotype came up many times. The J gene is TRBJ1-3, the V gene TRBV14; D is possibly TRBD1 (5 bases). Germline V CDR1 and CDR2: SGHDN, FVKESK. V was trimmed by 1 base and J by 3 bases, leaving 16 bases between them. This CDR3 contains 17 residues. Here the CDR3 DNA reads TGTGCCAGCAGCCAAGGGGGCCTTTCAGACGTTGGAAACACCATATATTTT. This sequence encodes CASSQGGLSDVGNTIYF.

This clonotype was seen at least ten times. The CDR3 bases are TGCGCCAGCAGCTTGGGGAGCGGACTCAGCCAAGAGACCCAGTACTTC. Encoded protein: CASSLGSGLSQETQYF. The chain uses TRBV5-1 and TRBJ2-5, with D possibly TRBD2 on 5 matching bases. CDR3 size: 16 residues. V lost 0 bases and J lost 1, with 13 bases in between. CDR1 is SGHRS and CDR2 is YFSETQ in the germline V gene.

This clonotype has a handful of counts. Here the CDR3 reads CASSRGGPSVREGQNEQFF. DNA of the CDR3: TGCGCCAGCAGTCGGGGGGGGCCGTCGGTGCGGGAGGGCCAGAATGAGCAGTTCTTC. The rearrangement joins TRBV5-1 to TRBJ2-1; 9 bases map to TRBD2. This CDR3 region has 19 residues. The germline gives CDR1 SGHRS, CDR2 YFSETQ. Germline trimming cut 5 bases from V and 7 bases from J; bases unmatched to any gene: 22.

This clonotype was seen a few times. The chain joins TRBV14 to TRBJ2-7; 7 nucleotides agree with TRBD2. V dropped 6 bases and J dropped 6; count of bases not matched to a gene: 8. This CDR3 is 13 amino acids long. Germline V gene data show CDR1 as SGHDN and CDR2 as FVKESK. In DNA form, the CDR3 reads TGTGCCAGCAGTCCGAGCGGGGTCAGCGAGCAGTACTTC. This translates into CASSPSGVSEQYF.

This clonotype was seen more than once but under ten times. CDR3 loop: CATSDPGTSGDTDTQYF. The CDR3 DNA is TGTGCCACCAGTGATCCGGGGACTAGCGGAGACACAGATACGCAGTATTTT. The rearrangement joins TRBV24-1 to TRBJ2-3; 11 bases agree with TRBD2. From germline, CDR1 is KGHDR and CDR2 SFDVKD. Germline trimming cut 3 bases from V and 2 bases from J; bases unmatched to any gene: 6. The CDR3 has 17 residues.

This clonotype was observed a handful of times. The CDR3 protein is CASSYGPGTGGGGYTF. CDR3 DNA sequence: TGCGCCAGCAGCTACGGACCCGGGACAGGGGGTGGTGGCTACACCTTC. J is TRBJ1-2 and V is TRBV5-1, with 11 bases fitting TRBD1. Germline V gene sequence: CDR1 SGHRS, CDR2 YFSETQ. Losses at the gene ends were 3 bases for V and 7 bases for J; bases not matched to a gene: 11. The CDR3 has 16 residues.

The chain carries TRBV4-3 and TRBJ2-7; D is unclear. V was clipped by 2 bases and J by 3 bases, with 11 bases between them. The CDR3 is made up of 14 amino acids. Germline CDR1 LGHNA, CDR2 YSLEER. CDR3 sequence reads: CASSQSVQFYEQYF. The CDR3 DNA is TGCGCCAGCAGCCAAAGCGTACAGTTCTACGAGCAGTACTTC.

In this sample, this clonotype turned up a few times. The J gene is TRBJ2-3, the V gene TRBV20-1; 9 positions match TRBD2. V shed 4 bases and J 3 bases; nucleotides not matched to a gene: 11. There are 16 residues in the CDR3. CDR1 is DFQATT and CDR2 is SNEGSKA in the germline V gene (reference sequence). The DNA for the CDR3 is TGCAGTGCTACACCCAATGGGGCGGGAGGGACAGATACGCAGTATTTT. The encoded protein is CSATPNGAGGTDTQYF.

In this sample, this clonotype turned up a few times. The chain recombines TRBV7-2 with TRBJ2-7; 7 bases are a match to TRBD2. The CDR3 has 14 amino acids. Germline CDR1 reads SGHTA; CDR2 reads FQGNSA. V lost 2 bases and J lost 5; bases outside the gene matches: 6. CDR3 sequence reads: CASSLWSGRDEQYF. The CDR3, as DNA: TGTGCCAGCAGCTTATGGTCGGGGAGGGACGAGCAGTACTTC.

This clonotype has ten or more counts. CDR3 DNA: TGTGCCATCAGTGAGTTCGGGGCAAGGGCTGAAGCTTTCTTT. This sequence encodes CAISEFGARAEAFF. V gene TRBV10-3 combines with J gene TRBJ1-1; perhaps TRBD1 as D (5 bases). Germline V gene sequence: CDR1 ENHRY, CDR2 SYGVKD. V was shortened by 1 base and J by 6 bases, with 12 bases between the two germline ends. This CDR3 region has 14 residues.

At least ten counts were recorded for this clonotype. The gene calls are TRBV21-1 and TRBJ2-5. TRBV21-1 is noted as a pseudogene. The CDR3 totals 14 residues. CDR3 sequence reads: CASSKAGVEETQYF. The CDR3 bases are TGTGCCAGCAGCAAGGCCGGGGTAGAAGAGACCCAGTACTTC.

This chain joins TRBV14 and TRBJ1-5; D ambiguous. This CDR3 comprises 13 residues. V shed 1 base and J shed 5 bases, with 6 bases lying between them. Germline V CDR1 and CDR2: SGHDN, FVKESK. CDR3 region: CASSQGLYQPQHF. CDR3 in DNA: TGTGCCAGCAGCCAAGGTCTTTATCAGCCCCAGCATTTT.

Remarks on this clonotype: Germline is not matched at one junction end, which may reflect a read error. The chain links TRBV4-2 to TRBJ2-2; 8 bases line up with TRBD1. Germline loops: CDR1 LGHNA, CDR2 YNFKEQ. CDR3 length equals 17 residues. The DNA for the CDR3 is TGTGCCAGCAGCCCGATGGACAGGGACACGAATACCGGGGAGCTGTTTTTT. Residues: CASSPMDRDTNTGELFF.

The table lists this clonotype with a few counts. The chain couples TRBV28 to TRBJ2-7, with D possibly TRBD1 on 5 matching bases. Trimming cost V 10 bases and J 6 bases, with 19 bases left between them. Germline V CDR1 and CDR2: MDHEN, SYDVKM. There are 13 residues in the CDR3. The CDR3 sequence is CAIRQSHFSEQYF. The CDR3, as DNA: TGTGCCATCAGACAGAGCCACTTCTCCGAGCAGTACTTC.